The entry below gives a single T cell receptor (beta chain) sequence along with its context. Antigen unknown. The sample has other DNA sequences that encode this CDR3 too. This sample is part of a study of CD8+ T cells in alopecia areata. For the study at large: Treatment ran 6 to 18 months, with 6 months of follow-up afterward.

Study outcomes and limitations: In scalp samples, resident alphabeta T cells of normal skin are also sequenced.

RNA, once extracted, was reverse transcribed into cDNA for use as the sequencing template. TCRdb's table, derived via immunoSEQ multiplex PCR, lists solely in-frame clones and lacks some. Of more than 95,000 clones listed, 41% were seen once; the top ten hold about 1.4%. This TCR was sampled from a human donor with alopecia areata. The sample consisted of CD4+ T cells sorted from blood.

The CDR3 DNA is TGCAGCGTTGAAGGTGGCGGGAGTTCCTACAATGAGCAGTTCTTC. Translated: CSVEGGGSSYNEQFF. The chain has TRBV29-1 and TRBJ2-1, with 7 positions matching TRBD2. Germline V gives CDR1 SQVTM, CDR2 ANQGSEA. V was clipped by 1 base and J by 1 base; unmatched bases: 4. This CDR3 spans 15 amino acids.